The T cell receptor beta chain described here comes from a study of graft-versus-host responses after intestinal transplantation. This clone has a handful of counts. Sequenced by immunoSEQ multiplex PCR; TCRdb stores in-frame clones only, minus some. The sample yields around 21,000 clones, roughly 36% seen once. CDR1 and CDR2 (germline): SGHNT, YENEEA. This CDR3 has 14 amino acids. V lost 1 base and J 5 bases, leaving 11 bases between the germline ends. The sequence derives from a human patient who was an organ donor for intestinal transplantation. The V and J genes are TRBV11-3 and TRBJ2-5; D is perhaps TRBD1 or TRBD2 (5 bases each). The sample in question was alloreactive CD4+ T cells from a mixed lymphocyte reaction culture, obtained before transplantation. The subset was: CFSE-low proliferating T cells sorted from approximately six-day pre-transplant mixed lymphocyte reaction (GvH or HvG direction). This CDR3 is CASSLGQGRETQYF. DNA for the CDR3: TGTGCCAGCAGCTTAGGGCAGGGACGGGAGACCCAGTACTTC. Looking up the rest from reference TRBV11-3 and TRBJ2-5 gives the full variable domain: EAGVVQSPRYKIIEKKQPVAFWCNPISGHNTLYWYLQNLGQGPELLIRYENEEAVDDSQLPKDRFSAERLKGVDSTLKIQPAELGDSAVYLCASSLGQGRETQYFGPGTRLLVL.